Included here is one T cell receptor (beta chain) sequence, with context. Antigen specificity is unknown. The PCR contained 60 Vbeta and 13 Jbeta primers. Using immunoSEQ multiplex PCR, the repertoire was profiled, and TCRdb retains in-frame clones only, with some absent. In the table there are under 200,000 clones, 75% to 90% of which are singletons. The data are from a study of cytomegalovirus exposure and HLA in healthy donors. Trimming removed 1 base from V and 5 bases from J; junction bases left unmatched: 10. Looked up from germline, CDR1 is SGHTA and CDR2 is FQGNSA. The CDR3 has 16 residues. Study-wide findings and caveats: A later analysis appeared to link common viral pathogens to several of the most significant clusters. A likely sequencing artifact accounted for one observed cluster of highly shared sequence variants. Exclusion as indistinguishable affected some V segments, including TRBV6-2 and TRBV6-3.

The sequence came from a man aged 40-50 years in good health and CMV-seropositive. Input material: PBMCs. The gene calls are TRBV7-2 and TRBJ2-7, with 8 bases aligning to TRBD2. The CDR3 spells CASSLGPRGGGDEQYF. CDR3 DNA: TGTGCCAGCAGCTTAGGGCCCCGGGGGGGTGGCGACGAGCAGTACTTC.